The entry below describes one TCR beta chain. Libraries were prepared by immunoSEQ multiplex PCR; TCRdb keeps only in-frame clonotypes and omits some of them. The sample holds approximately 200,000 clones, around 87% seen once. The CDR3 has 13 amino acids. The V gene lost 3 bases and the J gene lost 4 bases, with 9 bases spanning the gap. Germline CDR1 MDHEN, CDR2 SYDVKM. These data are taken from a study of blood T cell repertoires in COVID-19. About the research overall: The cDNA or gDNA used as material had been derived from T cells, B-cell-depleted T cells, or PBMCs.

The chain employs TRBV28 and TRBJ2-5, with D unclear. The origin of this receptor is a man aged 25-40 years in a cohort exposed to, infected with or recovered from COVID-19 (not recorded which). The material sequenced was PBMCs or T cells enriched from blood (not recorded which). CDR3 residues: CASSFRVPETQYF. DNA for the CDR3: TGTGCCAGCAGTTTTCGGGTCCCAGAGACCCAGTACTTC.